This T cell receptor (beta chain) was sequenced for a study of technical replicates of blood from a few donors. TCRdb keeps only in-frame clones here, not all; method: immunoSEQ multiplex PCR. In the table there are about 85,000 clones, about 93% of which are singletons. Unmatched junction bases numbered 14, after V lost 5 bases and J lost 1 base. Germline CDR1 MDHEN, CDR2 SYDVKM. The CDR3 runs to 18 residues. This clone was recorded once. This chain uses TRBV28 with TRBJ2-7; 10 bases are shared with TRBD1. This clonotype was sampled from a human donor in good health. Sequenced: T cells isolated from PBMCs. The CDR3 spells CASSGRIKTGGYSYEQYF. Here the CDR3 DNA reads TGTGCCAGCAGTGGGAGAATTAAGACAGGGGGCTATTCCTACGAGCAGTACTTC.